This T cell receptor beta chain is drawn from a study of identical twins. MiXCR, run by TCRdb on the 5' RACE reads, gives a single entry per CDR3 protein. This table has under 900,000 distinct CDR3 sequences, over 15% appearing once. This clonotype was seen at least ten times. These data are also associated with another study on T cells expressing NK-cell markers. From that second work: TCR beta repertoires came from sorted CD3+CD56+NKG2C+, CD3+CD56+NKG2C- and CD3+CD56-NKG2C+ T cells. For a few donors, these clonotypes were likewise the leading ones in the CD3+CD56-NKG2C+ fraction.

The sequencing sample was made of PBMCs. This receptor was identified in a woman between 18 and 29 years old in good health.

The CDR3 loop is CASRTGGLGETQYF. As DNA, the CDR3 is TGTGCCAGCAGAACAGGGGGCCTCGGAGAGACCCAGTACTTC. This chain connects TRBV12-3 or TRBV12-4 to TRBJ2-5; 9 bases map to TRBD1. The CDR3 totals 14 residues. V gave up 6 bases and J gave up 4 bases; unmatched junction bases: 6.